Included here is one T cell receptor beta chain sequence, with context. Its antigen is not yet known. No qualities accompany the bases; no much larger clone lies one base away. This record belongs to a study of shared clonotypes between healthy human individuals (dated by TCRdb to 2019 to 2021). For the wider study: The cohort comprised a couple of women and a few men aged 18 to 49 years. To estimate repertoire size and how much clonotypes are shared between individuals, the study performed deep sequencing of blood TCR repertoires from five healthy adults. For each donor, CD4 naive and CD4 memory were each given three plates, CD8 naive was given two plates, and CD8 memory was given one plate. To increase sequencing depth and limit assay-specific biases, different laboratories used diverse techniques to prepare libraries and sequence TCR repertoires. Leukapheresis yielded between about 0.94 and 9.5 billion PBMCs per donor. Broad study findings and their caveats: Sampling was restricted to blood, and TCR repertoires in tissue are likely to differ from TCR repertoires in blood. The small number of donors limited the genetic and exposure-history diversity represented. Based on pairwise subsampling, the degree of clonotype sharing among donors was expected to be affected by sequencing depth. Across a handful of donors, roughly 5.4% of naive CD4, 3% to 3.5% of naive CD8, under 2.5% of memory CD4, and about 0.4% of memory CD8 clonotypes were shared. Higher generation probabilities were observed for clonotypes shared by all four sorted-subset donors than for non-shared clonotypes. Estimated clonotype richness was generally larger for naive than for memory subsets. Even with the large sequencing depth, rarefaction of the sorted-subset datasets indicated that sequencing was incomplete.

TCR CDR3 regions were amplified from genomic DNA by multiplex PCR using the deep immunoSEQ assay. Genomic DNA extracted from each cell subset was distributed evenly over all wells of several immunoSEQ 96-well plates, and each plate served as one replicate. For sorted subsets, each replicate PCR was loaded with approximately 0.2 ug genomic DNA, equivalent to 25,000 to 35,000 T cell genomes. Purified libraries were quantified with a Qubit 3.0 fluorometer, sized on a Bioanalyzer 2100, and re-quantified with the KAPA Library Quantification kit. A separate single-read 150-cycle Illumina NextSeq 550 flow cell was used to sequence each immunoSEQ 96-well plate. In the paper's pipeline: Because the immunoSEQ output held only junctional sequences and lacked quality scores, the filtering could not match the filtering applied to full-length reads. To assign V/J genes and CDR3, sequences were annotated using PyIR, a Python wrapper for IgBLAST v1.9, with IMGT germline references. Reads were removed for weak V/J assignments (E-value above 1e-6), missing CDR3, stop codons, out-of-frame junctions, or ambiguous translated residues. V3J clonotypes were defined as sequences sharing an identical inferred V gene, J gene, and CDR3 amino acid sequence. The percentage overlap between two repertoires was calculated by dividing the number of shared unique clonotypes by the size of the smaller repertoire. Richness of each repertoire was evaluated using RTK rarefaction, the Chao1 estimator, and Recon v2.1 estimates of unobserved clonotypes. OLGA was used to compute generation probabilities for all TCRbeta clonotypes that the gDNA method yielded from a few donors. TCRdb retrieved this table from immuneACCESS and kept in-frame rearrangements only. Not all clones are present; in checked studies, unresolved V genes account for under half, and no reason is known for the remainder. That table furnishes V, J and clone size, whereas the DNA furnished D and trimming. This sample has about 600,000 clones in its table, and 95% to 98% of those were observed once. The ten largest account for about 0.057% of the sample.

Healthy HIV-negative adults with no recently reported acute infections or vaccinations were included as donors. Every donor was a Caucasian adult residing in Nashville, Tennessee, USA. CD4+ T cells were enriched by magnetic negative selection; naive cells were then positively selected on CD45RA, and the negative fraction formed the memory subset. After blood collection by leukapheresis, PBMCs were isolated using Ficoll-Histopaque density gradient centrifugation and then cryopreserved in the vapor phase of liquid nitrogen. Analytical flow cytometry was used to check the purity and quantity of every magnetically sorted T cell population. From each sorted fraction, genomic DNA was isolated and quantified by UV absorbance on a Nanodrop 2000c. V gives up 0 bases and J gives up 4 bases, and the segment between their germline ends measures 12 bases. Its CDR3 holds 15 amino acids, cysteine through phenylalanine. The sequence is cut down to CDR3 DNA, 45 bases in frame from base 1. The germline V gene specifies MNHEY as CDR1 and SVGAGI as CDR2.

The chain is encoded by TRBV6-5 joined to TRBJ2-5, with the D gene call left open. This receptor was identified in a woman younger than 45 in good health. Input material: naive CD4+ T cells sorted from blood. Sample cell subset or site, as interpreted from the label and publication: CD45RA+ positively selected. The CDR3 protein: CASSYSSGLGETQYF. In nucleotides, the sequence is TGTGCCAGCAGTTACTCGAGTGGCCTGGGAGAGACCCAGTACTTC.